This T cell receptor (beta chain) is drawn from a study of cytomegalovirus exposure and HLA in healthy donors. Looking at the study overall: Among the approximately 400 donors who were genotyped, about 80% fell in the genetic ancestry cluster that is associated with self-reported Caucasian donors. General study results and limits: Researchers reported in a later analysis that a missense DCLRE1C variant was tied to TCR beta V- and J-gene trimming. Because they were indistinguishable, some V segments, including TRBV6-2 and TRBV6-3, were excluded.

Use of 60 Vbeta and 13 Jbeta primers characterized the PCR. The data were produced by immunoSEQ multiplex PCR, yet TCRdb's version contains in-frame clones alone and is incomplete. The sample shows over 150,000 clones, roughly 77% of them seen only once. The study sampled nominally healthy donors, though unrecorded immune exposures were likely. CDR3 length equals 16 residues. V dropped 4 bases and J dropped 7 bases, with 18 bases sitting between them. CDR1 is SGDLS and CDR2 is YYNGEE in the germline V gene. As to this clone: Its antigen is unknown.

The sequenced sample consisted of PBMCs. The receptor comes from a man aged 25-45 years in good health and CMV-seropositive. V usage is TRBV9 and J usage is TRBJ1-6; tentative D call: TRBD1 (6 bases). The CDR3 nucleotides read TGTGCCAGCAGCCCGGGGGGGGGCGGGTGGAATTCACCCCTCCACTTT. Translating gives CASSPGGGGWNSPLHF.